The 3 T cell receptor beta chains below come from one sample, sequenced in a study of T cell responses to AZD1222 COVID-19 vaccine. Clones were sequenced by immunoSEQ multiplex PCR, and TCRdb holds only the in-frame ones, with some missing. Of around 120,000 clones listed, approximately 89% are singletons. This sample comprised peripheral blood, obtained on day 0 of AZD1222 vaccination. These receptors were collected from an adult in good health.

The chain has TRBV25-1 and TRBJ2-3; D could derive from TRBD1 or TRBD2 (5 bases each). The CDR3 loop spans 13 amino acids. Trimming shortened V by 5 bases and J by 9 bases, and 15 bases separated the two germline ends. Looked up from germline, CDR1 is MGHDK and CDR2 is SYGVNS. DNA of the CDR3: TGTGCCAGCAGTTCATGGGGGAAGGGGACGCAGTATTTT. Protein product: CASSSWGKGTQYF.

The CDR3 reads CASSYGTGNTEAFF. The CDR3 region has the DNA TGTGCCAGCAGTTACGGGACAGGGAACACTGAAGCTTTCTTT. The chain recombines TRBV6-6 with TRBJ1-1, with 8 positions matching TRBD1. The CDR3 extends over 14 amino acids. V shed 2 bases and J 1 base; nucleotides not matched to a gene: 0. Germline CDR1 is MNHNY and CDR2 is SVGAGI (reference sequence).

In its sample, this clone was seen a few times. The gene calls are TRBV6-5 and TRBJ2-5, with no clear D. Per germline, CDR1 MNHEY and CDR2 SVGAGI. The V gene lost 6 bases and the J gene lost 3 bases, with 11 bases spanning the gap. The CDR3 runs to 13 residues. The CDR3 nucleotides read TGTGCCAGCAGCACGGCCGAAGAAGAGACCCAGTACTTC. Protein sequence: CASSTAEEETQYF.